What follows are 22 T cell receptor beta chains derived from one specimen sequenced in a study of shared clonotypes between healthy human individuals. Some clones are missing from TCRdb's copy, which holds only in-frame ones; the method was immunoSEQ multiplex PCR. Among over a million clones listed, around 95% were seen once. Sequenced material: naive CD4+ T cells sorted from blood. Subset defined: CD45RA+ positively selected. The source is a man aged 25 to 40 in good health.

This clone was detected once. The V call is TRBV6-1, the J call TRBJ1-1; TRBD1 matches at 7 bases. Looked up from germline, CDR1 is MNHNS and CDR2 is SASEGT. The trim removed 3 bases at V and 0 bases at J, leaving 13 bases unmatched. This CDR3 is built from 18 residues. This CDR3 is CASSDYRGFRVMNTEAFF. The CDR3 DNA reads TGTGCCAGCAGTGACTACAGGGGATTTAGAGTCATGAACACTGAAGCTTTCTTT.

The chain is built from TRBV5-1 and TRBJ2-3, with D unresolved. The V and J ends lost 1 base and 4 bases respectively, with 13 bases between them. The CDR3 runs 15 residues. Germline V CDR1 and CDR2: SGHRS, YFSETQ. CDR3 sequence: CASSLRLPVADTQYF. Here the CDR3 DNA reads TGCGCCAGCAGCTTGAGGTTGCCAGTCGCAGATACGCAGTATTTT. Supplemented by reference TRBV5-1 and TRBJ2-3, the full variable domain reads KAGVTQTPRYLIKTRGQQVTLSCSPISGHRSVSWYQQTPGQGLQFLFEYFSETQRNKGNFPGRFSGRQFSNSRSEMNVSTLELGDSALYLCASSLRLPVADTQYFGPGTRLTVL.

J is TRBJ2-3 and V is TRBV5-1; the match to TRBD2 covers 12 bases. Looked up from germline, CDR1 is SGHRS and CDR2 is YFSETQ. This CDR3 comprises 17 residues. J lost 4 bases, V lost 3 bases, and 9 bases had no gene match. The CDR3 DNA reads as TGCGCCAGCAGCTCGGCCCTAGCGGGAGGGCGGGCAGATACGCAGTATTTT. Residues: CASSSALAGGRADTQYF.

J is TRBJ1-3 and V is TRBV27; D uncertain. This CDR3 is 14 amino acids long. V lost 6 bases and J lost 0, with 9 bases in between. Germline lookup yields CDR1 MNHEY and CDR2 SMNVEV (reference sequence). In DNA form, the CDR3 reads TGTGCCAGCAGCGAACTGGGCTCTGGAAACACCATATATTTT. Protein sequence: CASSELGSGNTIYF.

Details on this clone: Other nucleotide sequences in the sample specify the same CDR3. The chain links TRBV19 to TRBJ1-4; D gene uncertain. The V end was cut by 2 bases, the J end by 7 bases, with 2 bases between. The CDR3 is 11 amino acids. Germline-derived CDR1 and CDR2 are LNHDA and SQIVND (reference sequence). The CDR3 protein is CASSIREKLFF. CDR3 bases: TGTGCCAGTAGTATACGTGAAAAACTGTTTTTT.

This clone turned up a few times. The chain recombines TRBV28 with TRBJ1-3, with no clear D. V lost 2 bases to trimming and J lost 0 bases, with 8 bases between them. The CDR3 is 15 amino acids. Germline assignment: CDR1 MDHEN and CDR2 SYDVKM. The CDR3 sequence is CASSLAGSSGNTIYF. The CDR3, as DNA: TGTGCCAGCAGTTTAGCAGGCAGCTCTGGAAACACCATATATTTT.

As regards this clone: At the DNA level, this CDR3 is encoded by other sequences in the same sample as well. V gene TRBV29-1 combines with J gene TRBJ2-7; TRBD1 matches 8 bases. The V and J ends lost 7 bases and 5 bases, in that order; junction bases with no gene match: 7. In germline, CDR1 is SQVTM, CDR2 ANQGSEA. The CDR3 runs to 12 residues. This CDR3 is CSAGQGSNEQYF. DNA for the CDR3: TGCAGCGCCGGACAGGGATCAAACGAGCAGTACTTC.

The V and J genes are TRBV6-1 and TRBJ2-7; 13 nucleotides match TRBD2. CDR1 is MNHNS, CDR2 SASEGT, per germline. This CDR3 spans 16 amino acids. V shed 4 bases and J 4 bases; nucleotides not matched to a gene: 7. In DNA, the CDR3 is TGTGCCAGCAGTGGTGGACTAGCGGGAGCTCTATACGAGCAGTACTTC. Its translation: CASSGGLAGALYEQYF.

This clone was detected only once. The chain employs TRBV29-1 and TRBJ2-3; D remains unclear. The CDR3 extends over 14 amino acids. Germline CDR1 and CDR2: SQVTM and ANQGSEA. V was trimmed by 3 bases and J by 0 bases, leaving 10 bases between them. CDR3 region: CSVEIYTSTDTQYF. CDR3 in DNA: TGCAGCGTTGAGATTTATACTAGCACAGATACGCAGTATTTT.

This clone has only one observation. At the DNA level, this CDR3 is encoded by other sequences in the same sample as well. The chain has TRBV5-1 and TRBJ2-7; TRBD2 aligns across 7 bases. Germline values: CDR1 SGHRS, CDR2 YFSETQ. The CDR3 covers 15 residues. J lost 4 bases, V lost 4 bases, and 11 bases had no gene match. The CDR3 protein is CASSPGGGSSYEQYF. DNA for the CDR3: TGCGCCAGCAGCCCAGGTGGCGGGAGTTCGTACGAGCAGTACTTC.

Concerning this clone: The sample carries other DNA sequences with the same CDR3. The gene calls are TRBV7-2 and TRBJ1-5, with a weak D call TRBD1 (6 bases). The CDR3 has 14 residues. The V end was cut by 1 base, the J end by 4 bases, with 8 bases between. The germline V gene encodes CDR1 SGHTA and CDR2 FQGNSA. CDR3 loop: CASSLGTVNQPQHF. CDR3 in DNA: TGTGCCAGCAGCTTAGGGACAGTTAATCAGCCCCAGCATTTT.

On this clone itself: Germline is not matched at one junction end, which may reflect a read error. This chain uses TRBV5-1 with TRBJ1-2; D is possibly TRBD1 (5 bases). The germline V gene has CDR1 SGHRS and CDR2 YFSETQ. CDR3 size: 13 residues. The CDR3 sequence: CASTRDGSYGYTF. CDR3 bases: TGTGCCAGCACAAGGGACGGATCTTATGGCTACACCTTC.

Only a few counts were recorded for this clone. In DNA, the CDR3 is TGTGCCAGCAGTCTTCCTTCAGAGTCAGGACAGGGGGCATATCATGGCTACACCTTC. Its protein product is CASSLPSESGQGAYHGYTF. The rearrangement uses TRBV28 and TRBJ1-2, with 11 bases matching TRBD1. V shed 5 bases, J shed 6 bases, and the junction held 20 bases outside the gene matches. This CDR3 has 19 amino acids. CDR1 is MDHEN and CDR2 is SYDVKM in the germline V gene.

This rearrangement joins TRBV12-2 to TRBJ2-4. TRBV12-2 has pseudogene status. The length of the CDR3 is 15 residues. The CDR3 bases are TGTGCAAGTCGCTTCCCGACAGGGAGGGAAAACATTCAGTACTTC. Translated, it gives CASRFPTGRENIQYF.

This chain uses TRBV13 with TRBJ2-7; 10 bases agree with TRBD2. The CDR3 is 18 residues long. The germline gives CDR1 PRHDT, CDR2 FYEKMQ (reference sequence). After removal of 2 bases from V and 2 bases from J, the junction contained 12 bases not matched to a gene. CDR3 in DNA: TGTGCCAGCAGCTTAAGACTAGCGGGCCGGAGGGCCCCCTACGAGCAGTACTTC. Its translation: CASSLRLAGRRAPYEQYF.

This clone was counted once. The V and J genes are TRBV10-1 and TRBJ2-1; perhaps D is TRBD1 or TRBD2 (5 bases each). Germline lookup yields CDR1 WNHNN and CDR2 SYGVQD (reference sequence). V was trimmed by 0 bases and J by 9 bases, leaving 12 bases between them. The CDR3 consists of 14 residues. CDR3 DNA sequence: TGCGCCAGCAGTGAGTCAGCGGTCCAGGGTGAGCAGTTCTTC. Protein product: CASSESAVQGEQFF.

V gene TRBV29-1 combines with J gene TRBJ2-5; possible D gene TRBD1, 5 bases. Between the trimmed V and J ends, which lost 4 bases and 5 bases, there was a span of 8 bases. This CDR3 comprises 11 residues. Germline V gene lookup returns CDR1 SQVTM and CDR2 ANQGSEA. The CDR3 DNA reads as TGCAGCGTTGCCCAGGGCGAGACCCAGTACTTC. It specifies CSVAQGETQYF. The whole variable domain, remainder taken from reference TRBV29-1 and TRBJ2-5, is SAVISQKPSRDICQRGTSLTIQCQVDSQVTMMFWYRQQPGQSLTLIATANQGSEATYESGFVIDKFPISRPNLTFSTLTVSNMSPEDSSIYLCSVAQGETQYFGPGTRLLVL.

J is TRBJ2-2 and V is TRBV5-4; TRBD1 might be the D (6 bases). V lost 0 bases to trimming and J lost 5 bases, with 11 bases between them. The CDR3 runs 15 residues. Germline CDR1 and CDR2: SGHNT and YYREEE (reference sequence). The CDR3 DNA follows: TGTGCCAGCAGCTTGGGGGCAGGGGAGACCGGGGAGCTGTTTTTT. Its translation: CASSLGAGETGELFF.

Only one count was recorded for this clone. The CDR3 region has the DNA TGTGCCAGCAGCTTAGGGGGGACAGGGCTTGACGAGCAGTACTTC. Protein product: CASSLGGTGLDEQYF. This chain links TRBV11-2 with TRBJ2-7, with TRBD1 matching over 9 bases. Germline lookup yields CDR1 SGHAT and CDR2 FQNNGV. With V trimmed by 1 base and J by 5 bases, 6 bases remained unmatched. The CDR3 runs 15 residues. Using reference TRBV11-2 and TRBJ2-7 for the parts outside the CDR3, the full variable domain is EAGVAQSPRYKIIEKRQSVAFWCNPISGHATLYWYQQILGQGPKLLIQFQNNGVVDDSQLPKDRFSAERLKGVDSTLKIQPAKLEDSAVYLCASSLGGTGLDEQYFGPGTRLTVT.

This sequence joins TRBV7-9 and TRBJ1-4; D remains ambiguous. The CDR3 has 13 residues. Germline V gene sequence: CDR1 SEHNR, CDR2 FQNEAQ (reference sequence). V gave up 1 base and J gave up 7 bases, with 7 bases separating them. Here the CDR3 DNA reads TGTGCCAGCAGCTTAGTGGTCAGTGAAAAACTGTTTTTT. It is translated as CASSLVVSEKLFF.

As DNA, the CDR3 is TGTGCCAGCAGCTTAACGGGCGAGGACTACGAGCAGTACTTC. Its protein product is CASSLTGEDYEQYF. J is TRBJ2-7 and V is TRBV7-3; unclear D gene. The CDR3 sequence is 14 residues long. Germline CDR1 and CDR2: SGHTA and FQGTGA. V was clipped by 0 bases and J by 3 bases, with 9 bases between them.

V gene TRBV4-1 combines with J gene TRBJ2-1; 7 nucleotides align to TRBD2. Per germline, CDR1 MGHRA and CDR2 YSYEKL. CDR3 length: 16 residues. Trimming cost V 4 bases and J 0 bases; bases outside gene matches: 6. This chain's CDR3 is CASSLLAASSYNEQFF. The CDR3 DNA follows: TGCGCCAGCAGCCTTCTAGCGGCGAGCTCCTACAATGAGCAGTTCTTC.